What follows are 17 T cell receptor beta chains derived from one specimen sequenced in a study of blood T cell repertoires in COVID-19. Clones were read by immunoSEQ multiplex PCR, and TCRdb kept only the in-frame ones, dropping some. Found here are 140,000 to 150,000 clones, around nine tenths of them singletons; the top ten hold less than 3%. Sequencing was done on a sample of peripheral blood. All receptors come from a man aged 55 to 70 with active or convalescent COVID-19.

This chain uses TRBV7-2 with TRBJ1-5, with a possible D match to TRBD1 (5 bases). Germline-derived CDR1 and CDR2 are SGHTA and FQGNSA. The V end was cut by 7 bases, the J end by 0 bases, with 13 bases between. The CDR3 spans 15 residues. The CDR3 DNA follows: TGTGCCAGCACTCGGGGGGACTCTAGCAATCAGCCCCAGCATTTT. Translation: CASTRGDSSNQPQHF.

The chain is built from TRBV6-1 and TRBJ1-1; D is unclear. Germline CDR1 and CDR2: MNHNS and SASEGT. This CDR3 comprises 12 residues. Between the trimmed V and J ends, which lost 0 bases and 8 bases, there was a span of 7 bases. CDR3 nucleotides: TGTGCCAGCAGTGAAGCCAGGAGGGAAGCTTTCTTT. Residues: CASSEARREAFF.

The genes are TRBV6-6 and TRBJ2-7, with TRBD2 matching 8 bases. The V and J ends lost 0 bases and 3 bases, in that order; junction bases with no gene match: 4. Germline assignment: CDR1 MNHNY and CDR2 SVGAGI (reference sequence). This CDR3 contains 15 residues. The CDR3 region has the DNA TGTGCCAGCAGTTACTCCGGGACTAGTGTCTACGAGCAGTACTTC. Protein sequence: CASSYSGTSVYEQYF.

V is TRBV11-3 and J is TRBJ2-1; TRBD2 matches 9 bases. Germline V gene sequence: CDR1 SGHNT, CDR2 YENEEA. This CDR3 has 13 residues. CDR3 amino acids: CAIPRGPAGGQFF. Written as DNA, the CDR3 is TGTGCGATCCCCCGAGGGCCAGCGGGGGGGCAGTTCTTC.

This chain connects TRBV5-4 to TRBJ2-1; a weak D match, TRBD2 (6 bases). Trimming pared 1 base from V and 11 bases from J, leaving 13 bases between. The CDR3 is 13 residues long. The germline V gene encodes CDR1 SGHNT and CDR2 YYREEE (reference sequence). CDR3 protein: CASSLPSGGQQFF. CDR3 DNA: TGTGCCAGCAGCTTGCCCTCCGGGGGTCAGCAGTTCTTC.

On this clone: One end of the junction does not line up with germline, which may come from a read error. The chain carries TRBV6-5 and TRBJ1-2; D is ambiguous. The germline CDR1 and CDR2 sequences are MNHEY and SVGAGI. The CDR3 has 11 residues. This CDR3 reads CASISYRGQAF. The CDR3 DNA reads TGTGCCAGCATTAGTTATCGCGGGCAAGCCTTC.

The chain carries TRBV5-1 and TRBJ2-1; the match to TRBD2 covers 8 bases. CDR3 size: 15 residues. The V and J ends lost 5 bases and 0 bases, in that order; junction bases with no gene match: 4. Germline V gene lookup returns CDR1 SGHRS and CDR2 YFSETQ. CDR3 sequence (DNA): TGCGCCAGCAGACAGCGGGAGCGCTCCTACAATGAGCAGTTCTTC. Protein product: CASRQRERSYNEQFF.

V is TRBV6-5 and J is TRBJ2-3, with D perhaps TRBD2 (5 bases). From germline, CDR1 is MNHEY and CDR2 SVGAGI. The CDR3 contains 15 residues. V lost 6 bases and J lost 4, with 17 bases in between. The CDR3 here is CASSHPSGEADTQYF. The CDR3 region has the DNA TGTGCCAGCAGCCATCCGAGCGGAGAGGCAGATACGCAGTATTTT.

This chain uses TRBV30 with TRBJ1-2; 7 bases match TRBD1. The CDR3 is 13 residues long. From germline, CDR1 is GTSNPN and CDR2 SVGIG (reference sequence). J gave up 8 bases and V 4 bases, and 10 bases lay outside the gene matches. Written as DNA, the CDR3 is TGTGCCTGGACTAAAACAGGGGTTGGGGGCTACACCTTC. This codes for CAWTKTGVGGYTF.

V usage is TRBV3-1 (or the pseudogene TRBV3-2) and J usage is TRBJ2-1, with D maybe TRBD2 (7 bases). The CDR3 spans 15 residues. The V end was cut by 7 bases, the J end by 7 bases, with 20 bases between. Germline values: CDR1 LGHDT, CDR2 YNNKEL (reference sequence). CDR3 coding DNA: TGTGCCAGCACCTCTAGGGGGGGTTCAGGGAATGAGCAGTTCTTC. Its translation: CASTSRGGSGNEQFF.

This chain connects TRBV9 to TRBJ1-5; 11 nucleotides line up with TRBD1. J lost 6 bases, V lost 3 bases, and 5 bases had no gene match. CDR3 length equals 15 residues. Germline V gives CDR1 SGDLS, CDR2 YYNGEE. The CDR3 loop is CASSAGQGAIQPQHF. In DNA, the CDR3 is TGTGCCAGCAGCGCAGGACAGGGGGCGATTCAGCCCCAGCATTTT.

V gene TRBV5-1 combines with J gene TRBJ2-7, with 7 bases fitting TRBD2. CDR3 size: 17 residues. The germline gives CDR1 SGHRS, CDR2 YFSETQ. After removal of 0 bases from V and 5 bases from J, the junction contained 14 bases not matched to a gene. The CDR3 here is CASSLGSQGGIHHEQYF. The CDR3 DNA is TGCGCCAGCAGCTTGGGATCCCAGGGAGGGATCCACCACGAGCAGTACTTC. Drawing the rest from reference TRBV5-1 and TRBJ2-7, the complete variable domain is KAGVTQTPRYLIKTRGQQVTLSCSPISGHRSVSWYQQTPGQGLQFLFEYFSETQRNKGNFPGRFSGRQFSNSRSEMNVSTLELGDSALYLCASSLGSQGGIHHEQYFGPGTRLTVT.

Only a few counts were recorded for this clone. This chain joins TRBV2 and TRBJ2-2; the match to TRBD2 covers 7 bases. J gave up 2 bases and V 8 bases, and 5 bases lay outside the gene matches. In germline, CDR1 is SNHLY, CDR2 FYNNEI. This CDR3 has 14 amino acids. CDR3 nucleotides: TGTGCCAGCCGGGCGGGAGTTAACACCGGGGAGCTGTTTTTT. Translated: CASRAGVNTGELFF.

The V gene is TRBV7-2, the J gene TRBJ2-7; D call uncertain. The CDR3 spans 15 residues. The V end lost 1 base, the J end lost 2 bases, and 12 bases lay between the germline ends. Germline CDR1 SGHTA, CDR2 FQGNSA. The CDR3 sequence is CASSLGGPTAYEQYF. The CDR3 DNA follows: TGTGCCAGCAGCTTAGGAGGCCCTACCGCCTACGAGCAGTACTTC.

This chain connects TRBV5-5 to TRBJ1-3; possibly TRBD1 for D (5 bases). Germline V gene lookup returns CDR1 SGHKS and CDR2 YYEKEE (reference sequence). The length of the CDR3 is 19 residues. The V and J ends lost 0 bases and 4 bases respectively, with 23 bases between them. Here the CDR3 reads CASSLGSPSQGFSGNTIYF. The CDR3 DNA follows: TGTGCCAGCAGCTTGGGAAGCCCCTCCCAGGGTTTTTCAGGAAACACCATATATTTT.

V usage is TRBV30 and J usage is TRBJ1-1; D might be TRBD1 (5 bases). The CDR3 is made up of 12 amino acids. Trimming left V 5 bases short and J 4 bases short, with 11 bases between. Per the germline V gene, CDR1 is GTSNPN and CDR2 is SVGIG (reference sequence). CDR3 loop: CAWDVGATEAFF. In DNA, the CDR3 is TGTGCCTGGGACGTAGGGGCCACTGAAGCTTTCTTT.

This clone occurred once. The genes are TRBV5-4 and TRBJ2-4; 9 positions agree with TRBD2. Germline V gives CDR1 SGHNT, CDR2 YYREEE (reference sequence). J lost 5 bases, V lost 6 bases, and 6 bases had no gene match. This CDR3 region has 14 residues. The CDR3 region is CASKRGVAENIQYF. CDR3 nucleotides: TGTGCCAGCAAGCGGGGGGTAGCGGAAAACATTCAGTACTTC.